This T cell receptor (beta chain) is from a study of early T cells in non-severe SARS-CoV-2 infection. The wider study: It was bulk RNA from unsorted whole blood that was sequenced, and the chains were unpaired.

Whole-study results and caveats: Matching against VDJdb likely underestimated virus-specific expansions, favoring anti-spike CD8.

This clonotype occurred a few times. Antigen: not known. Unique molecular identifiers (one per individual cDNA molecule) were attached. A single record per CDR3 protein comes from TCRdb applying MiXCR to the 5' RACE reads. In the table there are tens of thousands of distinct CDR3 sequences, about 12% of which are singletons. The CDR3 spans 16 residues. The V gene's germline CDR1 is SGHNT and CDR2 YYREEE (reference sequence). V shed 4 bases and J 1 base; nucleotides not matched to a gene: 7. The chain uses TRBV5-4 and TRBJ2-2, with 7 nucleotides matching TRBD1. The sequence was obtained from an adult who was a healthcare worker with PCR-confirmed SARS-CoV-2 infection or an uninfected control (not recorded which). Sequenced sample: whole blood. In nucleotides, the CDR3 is TGTGCCAGCAGCATTCCCGGACAGGTGAACACCGGGGAGCTGTTTTTT. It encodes CASSIPGQVNTGELFF.